These 25 T cell receptor beta chains were sequenced from one sample in a study of cytomegalovirus exposure and HLA in healthy donors. PCR used 60 Vbeta primers and 13 Jbeta primers. Generated by immunoSEQ multiplex PCR, the TCRdb table keeps only in-frame clones and is missing some. This sample has roughly 200,000 clones, with around 73% found just once. Specimen: PBMCs. These receptor sequences come from a woman under 40 in good health and CMV-seronegative.

This clone was found a few times. The chain joins TRBV5-4 to TRBJ2-5; tentative D call: TRBD2 (6 bases). V was trimmed by 2 bases and J by 2 bases, leaving 13 bases between them. This CDR3 has 15 amino acids. In germline, CDR1 is SGHNT, CDR2 YYREEE (reference sequence). Here the CDR3 DNA reads TGTGCCAGCAGCTTTGGTCTAGCGACTCAAGAGACCCAGTACTTC. Amino acids: CASSFGLATQETQYF.

This chain joins TRBV4-2 and TRBJ1-5; perhaps TRBD1 as D (6 bases). Trimming shortened V by 0 bases and J by 6 bases, and 15 bases separated the two germline ends. The CDR3 covers 16 residues. In germline, CDR1 is LGHNA, CDR2 YNFKEQ. The CDR3 DNA reads as TGTGCCAGCAGCCAAGATCTAGGGGGAACCGGTCAGCCCCAGCATTTT. Translated, it gives CASSQDLGGTGQPQHF.

This clone was counted between two and nine times. The J gene is TRBJ2-1, the V gene TRBV6-6; the match to TRBD1 covers 7 bases. Germline V gene data show CDR1 as MNHNY and CDR2 as SVGAGI (reference sequence). The CDR3 is 14 residues long. V dropped 6 bases and J dropped 9; count of bases not matched to a gene: 11. As DNA, the CDR3 is TGTGCCAGCAGCCCTGGGACAGCCGTCGGTGAGCAGTTCTTC. Its protein product is CASSPGTAVGEQFF.

This clone was seen only a few times. This rearrangement joins TRBV27 to TRBJ1-2, with unresolved D. The CDR3 runs 13 residues. The V gene lost 3 bases and the J gene lost 2 bases, with 7 bases spanning the gap. CDR1 is MNHEY and CDR2 is SMNVEV in the germline V gene (reference sequence). The CDR3 nucleotides are TGTGCCAGCAGTTTGACGGGGAACTATGGCTACACCTTC. It specifies CASSLTGNYGYTF.

This chain uses TRBV6-1 with TRBJ1-6; D uncertain. Germline V gene sequence: CDR1 MNHNS, CDR2 SASEGT. The germline V and J ends were trimmed by 5 bases and 9 bases, with 14 bases remaining between them. The CDR3 contains 14 residues. The DNA of the CDR3 is TGTGCCAGCAGTTCAGAGGGCTCGAGTTCACCCCTCCACTTT. It specifies CASSSEGSSSPLHF.

CDR3 coding DNA: TGCGCCAGCAGCTTCGGCACTAGCGGGAGCACAGATACGCAGTATTTT. The encoded protein is CASSFGTSGSTDTQYF. This rearrangement joins TRBV5-1 to TRBJ2-3; 9 positions match TRBD2. The CDR3 spans 16 residues. CDR1 and CDR2 from the germline V gene are SGHRS and YFSETQ. V shed 2 bases, J shed 0 bases, and the junction held 4 bases outside the gene matches.

The V and J genes are TRBV7-9 and TRBJ1-1, with 9 bases fitting TRBD1. The CDR3 is made up of 15 amino acids. The J segment lost 1 base and the V segment lost 4 bases, leaving 4 bases of the junction unmatched. In germline, CDR1 is SEHNR, CDR2 FQNEAQ (reference sequence). The CDR3 sequence is CASSSGQGTNTEAFF. CDR3 bases: TGTGCCAGCAGCTCGGGACAGGGAACGAACACTGAAGCTTTCTTT.

The rearrangement joins TRBV12-5 to TRBJ1-2; D remains unclear. This CDR3 region has 13 residues. Germline V CDR1 and CDR2: LGHNT, FRNRAP. The V gene lost 1 base and the J gene lost 7 bases, with 10 bases spanning the gap. CDR3 sequence reads: CASGLAGLSGYTF. CDR3 coding DNA: TGTGCTAGTGGTTTGGCGGGTCTAAGTGGCTACACCTTC.

The chain links TRBV27 to TRBJ1-1; TRBD1 might be the D (6 bases). Germline CDR1 MNHEY, CDR2 SMNVEV (reference sequence). This CDR3 region has 15 residues. The V and J ends lost 0 bases and 0 bases respectively, with 8 bases between them. The CDR3 region has the DNA TGTGCCAGCAGTTTATCGGGACATATGAACACTGAAGCTTTCTTT. Residues: CASSLSGHMNTEAFF.

Turning to this clone: The sample contains more than one DNA sequence encoding this CDR3. The chain couples TRBV6-5 to TRBJ1-2, with 7 bases that match TRBD1. V lost 6 bases and J lost 2; bases outside the gene matches: 3. The germline V gene encodes CDR1 MNHEY and CDR2 SVGAGI. This CDR3 contains 13 residues. CDR3 coding DNA: TGTGCCAGCAGCCCACAGGGGAACTATGGCTACACCTTC. Translated, it gives CASSPQGNYGYTF.

The CDR3 DNA reads as TGTGCCAGCAGCCTAGCGGGGTCCGACGCCTACGAGCAGTACTTC. This sequence encodes CASSLAGSDAYEQYF. The gene calls are TRBV11-2 and TRBJ2-7; 9 bases are a match to TRBD2. The germline V gene has CDR1 SGHAT and CDR2 FQNNGV. V trimming: 5 bases; J trimming: 2 bases; junction bases outside the gene matches: 7. The CDR3 totals 15 residues.

The rearrangement joins TRBV13 to TRBJ2-3; the D gene is possibly TRBD1 (5 bases). This CDR3 contains 15 residues. Germline CDR1 reads PRHDT; CDR2 reads FYEKMQ (reference sequence). Trimming cost V 3 bases and J 5 bases, with 15 bases left between them. CDR3 amino acids: CASSLGQQLGDTQYF. For the CDR3, the DNA is TGTGCCAGCAGCTTGGGGCAGCAGTTAGGAGATACGCAGTATTTT.

The chain recombines TRBV5-6 with TRBJ2-7, with D maybe TRBD1 (5 bases). Germline-derived CDR1 and CDR2 are SGHDT and YYEEEE. The CDR3 consists of 13 residues. Trimming shortened V by 4 bases and J by 7 bases, and 15 bases separated the two germline ends. The CDR3 DNA sequence: TGTGCCAGCAGCATAGGACACGTTTGGGAGCAGTACTTC. Translation: CASSIGHVWEQYF. The variable domain in full, completed from reference TRBV5-6 and TRBJ2-7, reads DAGVTQSPTHLIKTRGQQVTLRCSPKSGHDTVSWYQQALGQGPQFIFQYYEEEERQRGNFPDRFSGHQFPNYSSELNVNALLLGDSALYLCASSIGHVWEQYFGPGTRLTVT.

This chain joins TRBV6-5 and TRBJ2-1; D is unclear. The CDR3 consists of 15 residues. CDR1 and CDR2 (germline): MNHEY, SVGAGI. V was pared by 3 bases and J by 4 bases, with 13 bases between. CDR3 sequence: CASSYIQARYNEQFF. For the CDR3, the DNA is TGTGCCAGCAGTTATATTCAGGCTCGATACAATGAGCAGTTCTTC.

This clone was seen a handful of times. This sequence joins TRBV5-6 and TRBJ2-7; a possible D gene is TRBD1 (6 bases). Trimming removed 3 bases from V and 4 bases from J, with 17 bases in between. Germline assignment: CDR1 SGHDT and CDR2 YYEEEE. There are 15 residues in the CDR3. CDR3 nucleotides: TGTGCCAGCAGCTCAACAGGGATCCCTCCTTACGAGCAGTACTTC. It specifies CASSSTGIPPYEQYF. Full variable domain (remainder filled in from reference TRBV5-6 and TRBJ2-7): DAGVTQSPTHLIKTRGQQVTLRCSPKSGHDTVSWYQQALGQGPQFIFQYYEEEERQRGNFPDRFSGHQFPNYSSELNVNALLLGDSALYLCASSSTGIPPYEQYFGPGTRLTVT.

The chain joins TRBV6-1 to TRBJ2-7, with a weak D call TRBD1 (6 bases). The CDR3 has 14 residues. V shed 3 bases and J shed 1 base, with 10 bases lying between them. Germline V CDR1 and CDR2: MNHNS, SASEGT. The CDR3 sequence is CASSEHRVSYEQYF. The DNA of the CDR3 is TGTGCCAGCAGTGAGCACAGGGTTTCCTACGAGCAGTACTTC.

This clone showed up just a few times. The rearrangement links TRBV6-1 to TRBJ1-1, with 7 bases aligning to TRBD1. In germline, CDR1 is MNHNS, CDR2 SASEGT. There are 14 residues in the CDR3. The V gene end was trimmed by 7 bases and the J gene end by 0 bases; junction bases not matched to a gene: 5. CDR3 in DNA: TGTGCCAGCATTAGGGGGCCCTTGAACACTGAAGCTTTCTTT. Translating gives CASIRGPLNTEAFF.

The chain combines TRBV7-9 with TRBJ2-1, with 9 bases identical to TRBD2. Germline V CDR1 and CDR2: SEHNR, FQNEAQ (reference sequence). V trimming: 6 bases; J trimming: 12 bases; junction bases outside the gene matches: 15. The CDR3 contains 15 residues. The CDR3 bases are TGTGCCAGCAGTTCGGTTGGCGGGAGGGTAGGGGGGCAGTTCTTC. Its protein product is CASSSVGGRVGGQFF.

This chain uses TRBV11-2 with TRBJ1-3; perhaps TRBD1 as D (6 bases). The CDR3 length is 12 residues. Germline V gene sequence: CDR1 SGHAT, CDR2 FQNNGV. The germline V and J ends were trimmed by 5 bases and 8 bases, with 10 bases remaining between them. The CDR3: CASSQQGYTIYF. The CDR3 bases are TGTGCCAGCAGCCAACAGGGTTACACCATATATTTT.

The chain employs TRBV27 and TRBJ2-5; 8 bases map to TRBD1. The J call may be mistaken, given a closer DNA end match to TRBJ2-7. This CDR3 spans 13 amino acids. Germline CDR1 MNHEY, CDR2 SMNVEV (reference sequence). CDR3 nucleotide sequence: TGTGCCAGCAGTTCGACAGGGGTCGACGAGCAGTACTTC. Translation gives CASSSTGVDEQYF.

This clone was detected a few times. The rearrangement joins TRBV27 to TRBJ2-7; 10 bases map to TRBD2. The CDR3 totals 15 residues. The germline gives CDR1 MNHEY, CDR2 SMNVEV (reference sequence). J gave up 3 bases and V 4 bases, and 6 bases lay outside the gene matches. CDR3 protein: CASSSPGLAHYEQYF. For the CDR3, the DNA is TGTGCCAGCAGTTCCCCGGGACTAGCGCACTACGAGCAGTACTTC.

This clone was recorded a few times. The rearrangement uses TRBV5-3 and TRBJ1-3; D is unclear. TRBV5-3 is an open reading frame, and its role is uncertain. The CDR3 is 19 residues long. The germline V and J ends were trimmed by 2 bases and 0 bases, with 21 bases remaining between them. The CDR3, as DNA: TGTGCCAGAAGCTTTCTGGCTACGGTGAGAGGAGTCTCTGGAAACACCATATATTTT. This encodes CARSFLATVRGVSGNTIYF.

This rearrangement joins TRBV6-1 to TRBJ2-3; TRBD2 is a possible D gene (6 bases). The V end lost 6 bases, the J end lost 8 bases, and 12 bases lay between the germline ends. This CDR3 spans 12 amino acids. Germline CDR1 reads MNHNS; CDR2 reads SASEGT. The CDR3 protein is CASSWGVSTQYF. In nucleotides, the CDR3 is TGTGCCAGCAGCTGGGGGGTCAGTACGCAGTATTTT.

The V call is TRBV2, the J call TRBJ2-1, with D possibly matching TRBD2 (6 bases). Trimming removed 5 bases at V and 3 bases at J, with 23 bases between. The CDR3 consists of 18 residues. Germline-derived CDR1 and CDR2 are SNHLY and FYNNEI. CDR3 nucleotide sequence: TGTGCCAGCAGTAACCTCCCTAAACTAGCCAGAATCTACAATGAGCAGTTCTTC. Translating gives CASSNLPKLARIYNEQFF.

This clone was observed many times. This chain connects TRBV5-4 to TRBJ2-3, with 10 bases fitting TRBD2. Germline V gene sequence: CDR1 SGHNT, CDR2 YYREEE (reference sequence). J lost 2 bases, V lost 4 bases, and 10 bases had no gene match. The CDR3 runs 17 residues. The CDR3 region is CASSVGSTSGFTDTQYF. The CDR3 DNA reads as TGTGCCAGCAGCGTTGGGTCGACTAGCGGGTTCACAGATACGCAGTATTTT. Full variable domain (remainder filled in from reference TRBV5-4 and TRBJ2-3): ETGVTQSPTHLIKTRGQQVTLRCSSQSGHNTVSWYQQALGQGPQFIFQYYREEENGRGNFPPRFSGLQFPNYSSELNVNALELDDSALYLCASSVGSTSGFTDTQYFGPGTRLTVL.